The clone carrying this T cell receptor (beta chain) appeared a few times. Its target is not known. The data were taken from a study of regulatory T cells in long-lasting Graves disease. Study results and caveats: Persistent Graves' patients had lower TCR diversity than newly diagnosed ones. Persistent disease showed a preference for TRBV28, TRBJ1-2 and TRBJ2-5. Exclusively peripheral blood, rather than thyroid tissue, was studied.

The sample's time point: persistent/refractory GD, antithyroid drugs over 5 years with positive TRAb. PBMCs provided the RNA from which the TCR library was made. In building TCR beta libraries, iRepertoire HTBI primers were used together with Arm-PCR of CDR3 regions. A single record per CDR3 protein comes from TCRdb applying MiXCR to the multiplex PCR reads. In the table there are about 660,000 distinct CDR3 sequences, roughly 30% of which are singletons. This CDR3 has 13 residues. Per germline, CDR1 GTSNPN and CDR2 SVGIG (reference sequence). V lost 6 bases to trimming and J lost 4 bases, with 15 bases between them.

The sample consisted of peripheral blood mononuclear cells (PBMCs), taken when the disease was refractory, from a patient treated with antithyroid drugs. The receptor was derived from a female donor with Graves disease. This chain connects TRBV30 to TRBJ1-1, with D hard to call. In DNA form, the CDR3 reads TGTGCCTGCCCCGGAGTCCTCCGCACTGAAGCTTTCTTT. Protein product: CACPGVLRTEAFF.